This T cell receptor (beta chain) was profiled in a study of follicular helper T cells after annual influenza vaccination. Findings and caveats of the study: ICOS+CD38+ cTfh clonality change tracked circulating plasmablast frequency change.

Notes on this clone: Its antigen is not identified.

Documented time point: 2015-2016 season, 7 days after influenza vaccination. Vaccine contraindications, substance abuse, HIV/AIDS, active malignancy and active illness excluded donors. Sequenced by immunoSEQ multiplex PCR; TCRdb stores in-frame clones only, minus some. The data contain some 6,900 clones, about 85% of them singletons. Germline CDR1 and CDR2: SGHRS and YFSETQ. Trimming at V came to 5 bases and at J to 7 bases, leaving 9 bases not matched to a gene. The length of the CDR3 is 14 residues. Here the sequenced sample was CXCR5- memory CD4+ T cells sorted from blood, taken 7 days after influenza vaccination. The chain employs TRBV5-1 and TRBJ2-1; 7 bases map to TRBD2. This sequence was found in an adult who received the influenza vaccine. CDR3 sequence reads: CASSRGREENEQFF. The CDR3 bases are TGCGCCAGCAGTCGCGGGAGAGAGGAAAATGAGCAGTTCTTC.